This T cell receptor beta chain is drawn from a study of blood T cell repertoires in COVID-19. Germline CDR1 SGDLS, CDR2 YYNGEE. CDR3 length equals 16 residues. The ends lost 0 bases at V and 2 bases at J; junction bases unmatched: 5. Study processing details: Cell counts per sample came from amplifying reference gene primers. Libraries were prepared by immunoSEQ multiplex PCR; TCRdb keeps only in-frame clonotypes and omits some of them. The DNA gave D and trimming, while V, J and clone size come from that table. The sample includes tens of thousands of clones, 80% to 90% seen only once; the top ten take less than 15%.

Source material: peripheral blood. The TCR originated in a woman in her sixties or seventies in a cohort sampled during active COVID-19. This sequence joins TRBV9 and TRBJ1-3, with 7 bases matching TRBD1. The CDR3 loop is CASSVASTGTGNTIYF. DNA of the CDR3: TGTGCCAGCAGCGTAGCCTCGACAGGGACTGGAAACACCATATATTTT.